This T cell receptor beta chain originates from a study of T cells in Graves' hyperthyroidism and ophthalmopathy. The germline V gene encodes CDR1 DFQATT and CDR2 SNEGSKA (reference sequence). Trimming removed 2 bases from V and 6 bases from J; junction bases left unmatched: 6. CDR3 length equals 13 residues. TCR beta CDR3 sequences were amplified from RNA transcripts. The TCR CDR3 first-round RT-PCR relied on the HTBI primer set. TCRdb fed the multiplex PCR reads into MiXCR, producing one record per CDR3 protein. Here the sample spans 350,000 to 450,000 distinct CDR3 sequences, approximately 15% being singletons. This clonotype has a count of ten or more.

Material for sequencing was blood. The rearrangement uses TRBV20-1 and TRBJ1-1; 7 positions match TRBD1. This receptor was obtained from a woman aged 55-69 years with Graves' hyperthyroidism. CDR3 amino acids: CSARRQGEAEAFF. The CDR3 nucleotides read TGCAGTGCTAGAAGACAGGGTGAAGCTGAAGCTTTCTTT.